This T cell receptor (beta chain) appears in the sequencing data of a study of post-analysis software for immune sequencing data. Study conclusions and caveats: Relative to controls, patients had 5 or 6 TRBV segments at higher frequency, with TRBV5-6, TRBV5-1 and TRBV20-1 among these. Normalized Chao1 diversity was significantly lower in multiple sclerosis patients than in controls.

Concerning this clonotype itself: Its matching antigen is unknown.

TCR beta cDNA libraries had unique molecular identifiers. TCRdb analysed the PCR reads with MiXCR anew, one entry per CDR3 protein. The sample lists about 810,000 distinct CDR3 sequences, 53% occurring once. This CDR3 has 15 amino acids. V dropped 0 bases and J dropped 8 bases, with 18 bases sitting between them. Germline assignment: CDR1 GTSNPN and CDR2 SVGIG (reference sequence). The sample was blood. This TCR was sampled from a girl aged 5-17 years with multiple sclerosis. J is TRBJ2-3 and V is TRBV30, with TRBD2 as a possible D gene (6 bases). The CDR3 nucleotides read TGTGCCTGGAGTGTTACTAGCTCACGAGGGGCTACGCAGTATTTT. Translating gives CAWSVTSSRGATQYF.